This is a list of T cell receptor beta chains from one sample in a study of blood T cells in healthy people across ages. TCRdb recomputed calls from the 5' RACE reads with MiXCR, one row per CDR3 protein. The sample shows 1.6 million or so distinct CDR3 sequences, 34% of them seen only once. The sample was blood. The receptors were gathered from a woman in her 30s in good health. Both conserved end residues are part of each CDR3. A D gene is named only where the DNA matches it firmly. The size entry is marked missing in some rows and otherwise reads once, few, many or a size class.

TGTGCCAGCAGCTTTTGGGGCGGAAGCACCTACCAAGAGACCCAGTACTTC | CASSFWGGSTYQETQYF | TRBJ2-5 | many | TRBV11-1 | -
TGCGCCAGCAGCTTCTCCGACAGAACCTACAATGAGCAGTTCTTC | CASSFSDRTYNEQFF | TRBJ2-1 | - | TRBV5-1 | -
TGTGCCAGCTCATCTAACCCCAAAGAGACCCAGTACTTC | CASSSNPKETQYF | TRBJ2-5 | few | TRBV18 | -
TGTGCCAGCATCCCAAGCCCAGGGGGCAGCTATGGCTACACCTTC | CASIPSPGGSYGYTF | TRBJ1-2 | - | TRBV6-1 | TRBD1
TGTGCCAGCAGCCAGATAGAGGAGGATGGCTACACCTTC | CASSQIEEDGYTF | TRBJ1-2 | many | TRBV3-1 | -
TGTGCCAGCAGCTCCCGACCGGGGGCCAATACGCAGTATTTT | CASSSRPGANTQYF | TRBJ2-3 | - | TRBV7-3 | -
TGTGCCAGCAAAGGCCCTAGCGGGACCCCTACGCAGTATTTT | CASKGPSGTPTQYF | TRBJ2-3 | - | TRBV2 | TRBD2
TGCAGTGCGCCTCGGGACACACATAATTCACCCCTCCACTTT | CSAPRDTHNSPLHF | TRBJ1-6 | few | TRBV20-1 | -
TGTGCCAGCAGCCAGCAGCGGGGGGGGTACGAGCAGTACTTC | CASSQQRGGYEQYF | TRBJ2-7 | few | TRBV12-3/TRBV12-4 | TRBD2
TGCGCCAGCAGCCAACTTATGACGCTTGAGCTAGCCAAAAACGTTCAGTACTTC | CASSQLMTLELAKNVQYF | TRBJ2-4 | - | TRBV4-1 | -
TGCAGTGCACGGACGGGACTCTTAAGGCACAATGAGCAGTTCTTC | CSARTGLLRHNEQFF | TRBJ2-1 | few | TRBV20-1 | -
TGTGCCAGCGCCGACGCCTTAGGAAACACCATATATTTT | CASADALGNTIYF | TRBJ1-3 | few | TRBV9 | -
TGCGCCAGCAGCCAAGATCGGGGGGCTAGGGGGGGTCTAAGTGGCAATCAGCCCCAGCATTTT | CASSQDRGARGGLSGNQPQHF | TRBJ1-5 | - | TRBV4-1 | -
TGTGCCAGCAGCTTTGGGGATGGCTACACCTTC | CASSFGDGYTF | TRBJ1-2 | many | TRBV7-9 | -
TGTGCCAGCAGTTACTCGAGCCAGGGTAACTATGGCTACACCTTC | CASSYSSQGNYGYTF | TRBJ1-2 | - | TRBV6-5 | -
TGTGCCAGCAGCCTGGGGCGTGGGCGAAGTTTGATGGGCAAAAACATCCAGTACTTC | CASSLGRGRSLMGKNIQYF | TRBJ2-5 | - | TRBV5-6 | -
TGTGCCAGCAGCCCAGGGAGTCGTGAGACCCAGTACTTC | CASSPGSRETQYF | TRBJ2-5 | many | TRBV7-3 | -
TGTGCCAGCAGCCAAGAACGGCTAGCCGCCGGGGATACGCAGTATTTT | CASSQERLAAGDTQYF | TRBJ2-3 | - | TRBV4-2 | -
TGCAGTGCTAGGTTAGGGGGGGCCCGCGAGCAGTACTTC | CSARLGGAREQYF | TRBJ2-7 | - | TRBV20-1 | -
TGCGCCAGCAGCTCTGGAGCGGCAGGGGAAGCTTTCTTT | CASSSGAAGEAFF | TRBJ1-1 | few | TRBV5-1 | -
TGTGCCAGCAGCTTAGTCTGGGGGACTAGCGGGAGAGGTAATGAGCAGTTCTTC | CASSLVWGTSGRGNEQFF | TRBJ2-1 | - | TRBV7-8 | TRBD2
TGTGCCAGCAGTTCAACCGGGACAGGGATGAGCGAGCAGTACTTC | CASSSTGTGMSEQYF | TRBJ2-7 | few | TRBV27 | TRBD1
TGTGCCTGGAGTATAGTAGAGCAGTACTTC | CAWSIVEQYF | TRBJ2-7 | - | TRBV30 | -
TGCAGTGCTAGAGAAGTGGCAGGGGGTGGGTCACCCCTCCACTTT | CSAREVAGGGSPLHF | TRBJ1-6 | - | TRBV20-1 | TRBD1
TGTGCCAGCAGTCCCGGATACAACGCCGGGGAGCTGTTTTTT | CASSPGYNAGELFF | TRBJ2-2 | - | TRBV27 | -
TGTGCCAGCAGCCCACGGCGGAATAATGAAAAACTGTTTTTT | CASSPRRNNEKLFF | TRBJ1-4 | few | TRBV9 | -
TGCAGTGCTCATATTGCCTACGAGCAGTACTTC | CSAHIAYEQYF | TRBJ2-7 | few | TRBV20-1 | -
TGTGCCAGCGGAGGGATAGGGTATGGCTACACCTTC | CASGGIGYGYTF | TRBJ1-2 | many | TRBV12-3/TRBV12-4 | -
TGTGCCAGCTCACCTGAGAGGGGCAATCAGCCCCAGCATTTT | CASSPERGNQPQHF | TRBJ1-5 | few | TRBV18 | -
TGTGCCAGCAGCTTTGGGTACACTAATGAAAAACTGTTTTTT | CASSFGYTNEKLFF | TRBJ1-4 | - | TRBV7-2 | -
TGTGCCAGCAGCCCCTATCGGGACCAGCCCCAGCATTTT | CASSPYRDQPQHF | TRBJ1-5 | many | TRBV7-2 | -
TGCGCCAGCAGCCCTGAAAATGCGGGGGGCTACGAGCAGTACTTC | CASSPENAGGYEQYF | TRBJ2-7 | few | TRBV5-1 | TRBD2
TGTGCCAGCAGTTATAGGACTAGCGCCTACGAGCAGTACTTC | CASSYRTSAYEQYF | TRBJ2-7 | - | TRBV27 | TRBD2
TGTGCCAGCAGCAAACATTTGGACAGCTCCTACGAGCAGTACTTC | CASSKHLDSSYEQYF | TRBJ2-7 | many | TRBV7-6 | -
TGTGCCAGCAGCGGGGGGGACACTGAAGCTTTCTTT | CASSGGDTEAFF | TRBJ1-1 | many | TRBV5-1 | -
TGCGCCAGCAGCCCCAAGGAAATAGGTAACACTGAAGCTTTCTTT | CASSPKEIGNTEAFF | TRBJ1-1 | - | TRBV4-1 | -
TGTGCCAGCAGCAAAAGACAGGGGGGCTACACCTTC | CASSKRQGGYTF | TRBJ1-2 | - | TRBV7-9 | TRBD1
TGTGCCAGCAGCCGACAAAAGGGGGCATGGTTCAATGGCTACACCTTC | CASSRQKGAWFNGYTF | TRBJ1-2 | - | TRBV14 | TRBD1
TGTGCCAGCAGTTACGCCAGGGGGGACGAGCAGTACTTC | CASSYARGDEQYF | TRBJ2-7 | few | TRBV6-5 | -
TGCGCCAGCAGCTTGGAAGGCAGAAGTTTCTATGAAAAACTGTTTTTT | CASSLEGRSFYEKLFF | TRBJ1-4 | - | TRBV5-1 | -
TGCAGCGTCGAAGTACAGGAGTCCTACGAGCAGTACTTC | CSVEVQESYEQYF | TRBJ2-7 | - | TRBV29-1 | -
TGCAGTGCTAGAGAAGGACTAGCCAGCACAGATACGCAGTATTTT | CSAREGLASTDTQYF | TRBJ2-3 | - | TRBV20-1 | TRBD2
TGTGCCAGCAGCTTAACTAGCGGGAGGATCCCCATGAGAACAGATACGCAGTATTTT | CASSLTSGRIPMRTDTQYF | TRBJ2-3 | - | TRBV7-2 | TRBD2